Shown below are 22 T cell receptor beta chains from a single sample sequenced in a study of monozygotic twins with inflammatory bowel disease. TCRdb re-called the 5' RACE reads, yielding one record per CDR3 amino acid sequence without DNA. Found here are some 440,000 distinct CDR3 sequences; the top ten clones hold around 2.4%. The sample was blood. Source of these receptors: a human donor with ulcerative colitis or Crohn's disease, or a healthy co-twin of an affected twin (not recorded which).

The chain couples TRBV4-3 to TRBJ1-3. The germline CDR1 and CDR2 sequences are LGHNA and YSLEER. CDR3 size: 16 residues. CDR3 sequence reads: CASSQDRMSSGNTIYF.

The V and J genes are TRBV6-5 and TRBJ1-1. The V gene's germline CDR1 is MNHEY and CDR2 SVGAGI. The CDR3 covers 15 residues. The CDR3 region is CASRANRDGYTEAFF.

The V and J genes are TRBV28 and TRBJ2-3; absent DNA, TCRdb's TRBD1 call cannot be checked. Germline loops: CDR1 MDHEN, CDR2 SYDVKM. This CDR3 comprises 14 residues. CDR3 sequence: CASSLNRGTDTQYF.

The J gene is TRBJ2-2, the V gene TRBV14; TCRdb calls TRBD1, which cannot be checked without DNA. Per germline, CDR1 SGHDN and CDR2 FVKESK. This CDR3 has 14 residues. The CDR3 loop reads CAIQGPTNTGELFF. Variable domain in full (rest from reference TRBV14 and TRBJ2-2): EAGVTQFPSHSVIEKGQTVTLRCDPISGHDNLYWYRRVMGKEIKFLLHFVKESKQDESGMPNNRFLAERTGGTYSTLKVQPAELEDSGVYFCAIQGPTNTGELFFGEGSRLTVL.

The chain has TRBV7-9 and TRBJ2-1; as DNA is missing, the TRBD2 call by TCRdb cannot be tested. The V gene's germline CDR1 is SEHNR and CDR2 FQNEAQ (reference sequence). The CDR3 length is 15 residues. The CDR3 region is CASTRDPASYNEQFF.

V is TRBV7-6 and J is TRBJ2-2; TCRdb picks TRBD1, but there is no DNA to check that call. The CDR3 runs to 15 residues. Germline V gives CDR1 SGHVS, CDR2 FNYEAQ. The CDR3 spells CASSFTGVGTGELFF.

The CDR3 loop is CASSLMMGGGLADTQYF. The chain combines TRBV5-8 with TRBJ2-3; the D call of TRBD1 rests on TCRdb alone, since no DNA is present to check it. Germline V gene data show CDR1 as SGHTS and CDR2 as YDEGEE. The CDR3 contains 17 residues.

The rearrangement joins TRBV4-1 to TRBJ2-1. The CDR3 spans 15 residues. The V gene's germline CDR1 is MGHRA and CDR2 YSYEKL. CDR3 in amino acids: CASSQESIPWGEQFF.

This chain uses TRBV3-1 with TRBJ1-2; TCRdb gives TRBD1 as the D gene, but with no DNA this cannot be confirmed. Germline CDR1 is LGHDT and CDR2 is YNNKEL (reference sequence). This CDR3 comprises 14 residues. The CDR3 sequence is CASSQDEGRYGYTF. Full variable domain (outside the CDR3, taken from reference TRBV3-1 and TRBJ1-2): DTAVSQTPKYLVTQMGNDKSIKCEQNLGHDTMYWYKQDSKKFLKIMFSYNNKELIINETVPNRFSPKSPDKAHLNLHINSLELGDSAVYFCASSQDEGRYGYTFGSGTRLTVV.

This sequence joins TRBV19 and TRBJ2-7. Germline V gene lookup returns CDR1 LNHDA and CDR2 SQIVND (reference sequence). The CDR3 covers 12 residues. The CDR3 loop is CASSTPTGEQYF. The whole variable domain, remainder taken from reference TRBV19 and TRBJ2-7, is DGGITQSPKYLFRKEGQNVTLSCEQNLNHDAMYWYRQDPGQGLRLIYYSQIVNDFQKGDIAEGYSVSREKKESFPLTVTSAQKNPTAFYLCASSTPTGEQYFGPGTRLTVT.

This chain uses TRBV5-6 with TRBJ2-2; TCRdb's D call, TRBD1, is unchecked because there is no DNA. Germline CDR1 SGHDT, CDR2 YYEEEE. The CDR3 has 14 residues. This CDR3 is CASRRGEYTGELFF.

The rearrangement uses TRBV4-3 and TRBJ2-1. This CDR3 is built from 15 residues. Germline CDR1 and CDR2: LGHNA and YSLEER. CDR3: CASSQVGGSYNEQFF.

This chain connects TRBV12-3 or TRBV12-4 to TRBJ2-3; the TCRdb call, TRBD2, lacks DNA for checking. The CDR3 is 18 amino acids. Here the CDR3 reads CASSLWREVALKGYTQYF.

This chain uses TRBV3-1 with TRBJ1-4; TCRdb's D call of TRBD1 is untestable without DNA. The CDR3 runs to 13 residues. Looked up from germline, CDR1 is LGHDT and CDR2 is YNNKEL (reference sequence). The CDR3 protein is CASSQEGQPKLFF.

This sequence joins TRBV7-9 and TRBJ2-3. Germline CDR1 is SEHNR and CDR2 is FQNEAQ (reference sequence). The CDR3 sequence is 14 residues long. CDR3 amino acids: CASSLAVLADTQYF.

Here the CDR3 reads CASSLEGGGRGYGYTF. V and J are TRBV5-4 and TRBJ1-2; the D call from TCRdb, TRBD1, cannot be confirmed without DNA. The CDR3 extends over 16 amino acids. CDR1 is SGHNT and CDR2 is YYREEE in the germline V gene (reference sequence).

The chain links TRBV7-8 to TRBJ1-3. This CDR3 is 14 amino acids long. The V gene's germline CDR1 is SGHVS and CDR2 FQNEAQ. The CDR3 reads CASSYNQPGNTIYF.

The rearrangement uses TRBV20-1 and TRBJ2-4; TCRdb designates TRBD1, a call that cannot be tested without DNA. Looked up from germline, CDR1 is DFQATT and CDR2 is SNEGSKA (reference sequence). The CDR3 loop spans 16 amino acids. The CDR3 region is CSARDIGQGSKNIQYF.

The chain couples TRBV5-1 to TRBJ2-1. Germline V gene sequence: CDR1 SGHRS, CDR2 YFSETQ. This CDR3 spans 15 amino acids. This CDR3 is CASSLSAGSYNEQFF.

This chain connects TRBV7-8 to TRBJ2-1; the D call from TCRdb, TRBD1, cannot be confirmed without DNA. CDR1 and CDR2 from the germline V gene are SGHVS and FQNEAQ. This CDR3 spans 15 amino acids. The CDR3 region is CASSLVGTGSLEQFF.

The chain carries TRBV11-1 and TRBJ1-6; TCRdb designates TRBD1, a call that cannot be tested without DNA. The CDR3 contains 21 residues. Germline CDR1 reads SGHAT; CDR2 reads FQDESV (reference sequence). The CDR3 loop is CASSGEKFLGKKPGDNSPLHF.

V is TRBV19 and J is TRBJ1-4; TCRdb reports TRBD1, a call that lacks DNA to check it against. There are 14 residues in the CDR3. The germline V gene has CDR1 LNHDA and CDR2 SQIVND (reference sequence). CDR3 sequence reads: CASSVQGIGEKLFF.